The 17 T cell receptor beta chains in this list originate from one sample, sequenced in a study of blood T cell repertoires in COVID-19. Assay: immunoSEQ multiplex PCR; the TCRdb copy retains only in-frame clones and omits some. The sample shows over 65,000 clones, about 81% of them seen only once. The sample consisted of peripheral blood. Receptor source: a human donor in a cohort sampled during active COVID-19.

This clone has only a few counts. The genes are TRBV7-8 and TRBJ2-2; 14 nucleotides line up with TRBD2. J gave up 2 bases and V 5 bases, and 7 bases lay outside the gene matches. The germline gives CDR1 SGHVS, CDR2 FQNEAQ. The CDR3 is 18 residues long. The CDR3 region has the DNA TGTGCCAGCAGCCCCCCTGGACTAGCGGGAGGCAACACCGGGGAGCTGTTTTTT. Residues: CASSPPGLAGGNTGELFF. Full variable domain (remainder filled in from reference TRBV7-8 and TRBJ2-2): GAGVSQSPRYKVAKRGQDVALRCDPISGHVSLFWYQQALGQGPEFLTYFQNEAQLDKSGLPSDRFFAERPEGSVSTLKIQRTQQEDSAVYLCASSPPGLAGGNTGELFFGEGSRLTVL.

The chain is built from TRBV6-5 and TRBJ1-2; 9 positions match TRBD1. Losses at the gene ends were 6 bases for V and 8 bases for J; bases not matched to a gene: 10. The CDR3 length is 14 residues. Per the germline V gene, CDR1 is MNHEY and CDR2 is SVGAGI. CDR3 in amino acids: CASRDGTGTEGYTF. CDR3 sequence (DNA): TGTGCCAGCAGGGACGGGACAGGGACCGAGGGCTACACCTTC.

The chain recombines TRBV5-4 with TRBJ2-7; TRBD1 agrees at 7 bases. CDR1 SGHNT and CDR2 YYREEE come from the germline V gene (reference sequence). The CDR3 sequence is 13 residues long. V gave up 5 bases and J gave up 1 base; unmatched junction bases: 3. CDR3 region: CASSLTGSYEQYF. In DNA, the CDR3 is TGTGCCAGCAGTCTGACAGGGTCCTACGAGCAGTACTTC. The whole variable domain, remainder taken from reference TRBV5-4 and TRBJ2-7, is ETGVTQSPTHLIKTRGQQVTLRCSSQSGHNTVSWYQQALGQGPQFIFQYYREEENGRGNFPPRFSGLQFPNYSSELNVNALELDDSALYLCASSLTGSYEQYFGPGTRLTVT.

This rearrangement joins TRBV16 to TRBJ1-5, with D possibly being TRBD1 (5 bases). The CDR3 sequence is 12 residues long. From germline, CDR1 is KGHSY and CDR2 FQNENV. Trimming took 3 bases from V and 11 from J, leaving 11 bases between them. In DNA form, the CDR3 reads TGTGCCAGCAGCCACCCCGGGGGGGCCCAGCATTTT. Protein sequence: CASSHPGGAQHF. Complete variable domain (other parts from reference TRBV16 and TRBJ1-5): GEEVAQTPKHLVRGEGQKAKLYCAPIKGHSYVFWYQQVLKNEFKFLISFQNENVFDETGMPKERFSAKCLPNSPCSLEIQATKLEDSAVYFCASSHPGGAQHFGDGTRLSIL.

The chain is built from TRBV2 and TRBJ1-2; TRBD1 matches at 10 bases. The CDR3 consists of 16 residues. Germline V gene lookup returns CDR1 SNHLY and CDR2 FYNNEI. J was trimmed by 2 bases and V by 5 bases; bases with no gene match: 8. The CDR3 is CASSLDRGRGNYGYTF. CDR3 nucleotides: TGTGCCAGCAGTCTTGACAGGGGGCGCGGGAACTATGGCTACACCTTC.

In its sample, this clone ranks as medium-sized. The same CDR3 arises from other DNA sequences in this sample as well. The V gene is TRBV7-2, the J gene TRBJ2-1; D is possibly TRBD2 (5 bases). V gave up 4 bases and J gave up 4 bases, with 8 bases separating them. Looked up from germline, CDR1 is SGHTA and CDR2 is FQGNSA. There are 13 residues in the CDR3. DNA of the CDR3: TGTGCCAGCAGCTCTCAGCGGTACAATGAGCAGTTCTTC. Protein product: CASSSQRYNEQFF.

The chain recombines TRBV29-1 with TRBJ2-3; 7 bases line up with TRBD2. The CDR3 loop spans 14 amino acids. CDR1 is SQVTM, CDR2 ANQGSEA, per germline. Unmatched junction bases numbered 9, after V lost 3 bases and J lost 6 bases. The CDR3 DNA sequence: TGCAGCGTTGAGTCCGGGGGGATAGGGGATACGCAGTATTTT. As protein: CSVESGGIGDTQYF.

The genes are TRBV7-2 and TRBJ2-7, with a weak D call TRBD1 (6 bases). The germline CDR1 and CDR2 sequences are SGHTA and FQGNSA. The length of the CDR3 is 15 residues. Trimming took off 5 bases at V and 4 bases at J, with 18 bases between the two ends. CDR3 sequence: CASSISTGKQYEQYF. For the CDR3, the DNA is TGTGCCAGCAGCATCTCTACAGGGAAGCAGTACGAGCAGTACTTC.

This clone appeared once. V and J are TRBV3-1 (or the pseudogene TRBV3-2) and TRBJ1-1; D gene uncertain. This CDR3 comprises 15 residues. The germline V gene has CDR1 LGHDT and CDR2 YNNKEL (reference sequence). Trimming removed 5 bases at V and 2 bases at J, with 15 bases between. The CDR3 here is CASSTVAGSNTEAFF. The CDR3 DNA reads TGTGCCAGCAGCACAGTTGCGGGGTCCAACACTGAAGCTTTCTTT.

V gene TRBV10-3 combines with J gene TRBJ1-5, with D possibly being TRBD1 (6 bases). From germline, CDR1 is ENHRY and CDR2 SYGVKD. V was shortened by 2 bases and J by 4 bases, with 12 bases between the two germline ends. CDR3 size: 15 residues. The DNA for the CDR3 is TGTGCCATCAGTGAGGACAGGAGTTCTAATCAGCCCCAGCATTTT. It encodes CAISEDRSSNQPQHF.

The rearrangement uses TRBV28 and TRBJ2-7, with 11 bases aligning to TRBD2. Per germline, CDR1 MDHEN and CDR2 SYDVKM. The CDR3 length is 15 residues. The V and J ends lost 4 bases and 4 bases, in that order; junction bases with no gene match: 6. The CDR3 DNA reads as TGTGCCAGCAGTTCCCCCGGGACTAGCGGTTACGAGCAGTACTTC. It encodes CASSSPGTSGYEQYF.

This clone came up a few times. The V call is TRBV27, the J call TRBJ1-5; weak D call: TRBD1 (5 bases). Looked up from germline, CDR1 is MNHEY and CDR2 is SMNVEV (reference sequence). The CDR3 runs 15 residues. The V end lost 5 bases, the J end lost 8 bases, and 19 bases lay between the germline ends. In nucleotides, the CDR3 is TGTGCCAGCAGTCGTCGCGGAGGGGTTACCGAGCCCCAGCATTTT. This codes for CASSRRGGVTEPQHF.

The rearrangement uses TRBV28 and TRBJ2-7, with 9 bases that match TRBD2. The length of the CDR3 is 14 residues. Looked up from germline, CDR1 is MDHEN and CDR2 is SYDVKM. J was trimmed by 2 bases and V by 2 bases; bases with no gene match: 1. CDR3 nucleotides: TGTGCCAGCAGTTTACTAGCGGGAACCTACGAGCAGTACTTC. Protein: CASSLLAGTYEQYF.

J is TRBJ2-3 and V is TRBV27, with D possibly being TRBD2 (5 bases). Trimming pared 5 bases from V and 6 bases from J, leaving 18 bases between. Germline CDR1 reads MNHEY; CDR2 reads SMNVEV (reference sequence). The CDR3 loop spans 15 amino acids. The CDR3 loop reads CASSLGIPPQDTQYF. Here the CDR3 DNA reads TGTGCCAGCAGTCTCGGGATTCCCCCACAGGATACGCAGTATTTT.

This clone was counted only a few times. The chain uses TRBV6-4 and TRBJ2-7; 11 bases fit TRBD1. The germline V gene has CDR1 MRHNA and CDR2 SNTAGT. J gave up 1 base and V 9 bases, and 2 bases lay outside the gene matches. The CDR3 consists of 13 residues. CDR3 protein: CARDRGRSYEQYF. In nucleotides, the CDR3 is TGTGCCAGGGACAGGGGGCGTTCCTACGAGCAGTACTTC.

The chain employs TRBV18 and TRBJ2-3; unclear D gene. V was trimmed by 2 bases and J by 6 bases, leaving 6 bases between them. Germline lookup yields CDR1 KGHSH and CDR2 LQKENI. The CDR3 sequence is 12 residues long. The CDR3 region has the DNA TGTGCCAGCTCACCATCAGCGGATACGCAGTATTTT. It yields the protein CASSPSADTQYF.

CDR3 bases: TGTGCCAGCAGCATACAAAGCGGGCCTAAAGAGACCCAGTACTTC. Translated: CASSIQSGPKETQYF. The chain joins TRBV5-4 to TRBJ2-5; D may be TRBD2 (6 bases). CDR3 length: 15 residues. V lost 4 bases and J 3 bases, leaving 16 bases between the germline ends. The germline V gene has CDR1 SGHNT and CDR2 YYREEE (reference sequence).